Below, one T cell receptor (beta chain) is given with its context. What it binds is not known. The CDR3 length is 15 residues. Germline CDR1 reads ENHRY; CDR2 reads SYGVKD. After removal of 3 bases from V and 5 bases from J, the junction contained 7 bases not matched to a gene. This entry belongs to a study of TIL therapy for anti-PD-1-resistant metastatic lung cancer. Overall study context: Tumor harvest preceded PD-1/PD-L1 blockade, followed by nivolumab treatment. By whole-exome sequencing, median non-synonymous tumor mutation burden was around 1.5 mutations per megabase.

Study outcomes and limitations: The baseline peripheral repertoire was partially replaced by infused TIL clonotypes that later decayed.

The immunoSEQ assay was v3. Measured with immunoSEQ multiplex PCR; TCRdb has only the in-frame clones, and not every one. Of about 52,000 clones listed, 79% are singletons. Specified time point: pre-treatment sample, taken before nivolumab and TIL therapy. The chain employs TRBV10-3 and TRBJ2-7; 10 bases agree with TRBD1. This specimen consisted of blood, obtained at baseline. The source is a woman between 25 and 80 years old with non-small cell lung cancer. The CDR3 reads CAISESWDRGHEQYF. CDR3 in DNA: TGTGCCATCAGTGAAAGTTGGGACAGGGGACACGAGCAGTACTTC.